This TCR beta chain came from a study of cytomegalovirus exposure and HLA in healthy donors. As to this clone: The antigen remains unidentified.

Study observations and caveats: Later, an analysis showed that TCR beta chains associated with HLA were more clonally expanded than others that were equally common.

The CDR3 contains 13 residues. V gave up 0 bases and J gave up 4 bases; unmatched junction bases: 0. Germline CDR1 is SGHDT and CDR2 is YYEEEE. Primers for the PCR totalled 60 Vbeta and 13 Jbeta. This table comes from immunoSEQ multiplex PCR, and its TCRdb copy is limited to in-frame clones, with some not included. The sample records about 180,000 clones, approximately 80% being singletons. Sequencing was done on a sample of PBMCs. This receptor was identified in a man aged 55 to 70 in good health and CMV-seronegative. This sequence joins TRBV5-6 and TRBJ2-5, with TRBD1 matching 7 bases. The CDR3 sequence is CASSLGQGETQYF. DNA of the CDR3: TGTGCCAGCAGCTTGGGACAGGGAGAGACCCAGTACTTC.